These 2 T cell receptor beta chains were all obtained from the same sample, sequenced in a study of OX40 agonist ivuxolimab in advanced cancers. The table came from immunoSEQ multiplex PCR; TCRdb's copy has only in-frame clones and leaves some out. The sample gives tens of thousands of clones, around 85% of which show up once; over 3% is in the top ten. Sequencing was performed on CD4+ or CD8+ T cells sorted from blood, taken in a trial of the OX40 agonist ivuxolimab. All receptors derive from an adult with an advanced solid tumor such as melanoma, head and neck, liver or kidney cancer.

V is TRBV5-1 and J is TRBJ1-3, with D hard to call. V lost 0 bases to trimming and J lost 0 bases, with 7 bases between them. CDR3 size: 15 residues. Looked up from germline, CDR1 is SGHRS and CDR2 is YFSETQ. The CDR3 region is CASSLGRSSGNTIYF. CDR3 DNA: TGCGCCAGCAGCTTGGGAAGGAGCTCTGGAAACACCATATATTTT.

This clone was found once. The gene calls are TRBV5-4 and TRBJ1-1, with no clear D. The CDR3 is made up of 13 amino acids. Trimming left V 1 base short and J 0 bases short, with 4 bases between. CDR1 and CDR2 (germline): SGHNT, YYREEE (reference sequence). This CDR3 reads CASSLSVNTEAFF. The CDR3 DNA is TGTGCCAGCAGCTTGTCAGTGAACACTGAAGCTTTCTTT.